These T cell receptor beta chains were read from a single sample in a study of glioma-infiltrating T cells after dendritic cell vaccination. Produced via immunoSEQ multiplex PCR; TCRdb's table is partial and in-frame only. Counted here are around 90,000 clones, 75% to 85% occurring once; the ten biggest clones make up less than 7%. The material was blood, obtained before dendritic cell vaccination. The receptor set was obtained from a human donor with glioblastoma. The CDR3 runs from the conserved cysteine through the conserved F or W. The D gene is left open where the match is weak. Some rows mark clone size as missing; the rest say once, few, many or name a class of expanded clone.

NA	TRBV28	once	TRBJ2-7	TGTGCCAGCAGCGTGACTGCCCGAATCGAGCAGTACTTC	CASSVTARIEQYF
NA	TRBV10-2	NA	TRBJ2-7	TGCGCCAGCAGTGTTAGCTTGTACGAGCAGTACTTC	CASSVSLYEQYF
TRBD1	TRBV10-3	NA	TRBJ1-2	TGTGCCATCAGTGACTCAGGGGGCGACTATGGCTACACCTTC	CAISDSGGDYGYTF
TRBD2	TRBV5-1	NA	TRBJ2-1	TGCGCCAGCAGCTTGGAGGGACTATCTCCTCTTAATGAGCAGTTCTTC	CASSLEGLSPLNEQFF
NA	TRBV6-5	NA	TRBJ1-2	TGTGCCAGCAGGGAGGGTCACTATGGCTACACCTTC	CASREGHYGYTF
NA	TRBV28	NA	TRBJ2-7	TGTGCCAGCAGTTCCCTTACCCACTGGAGGACAGCAACCTACGAGCAGTACTTC	CASSSLTHWRTATYEQYF
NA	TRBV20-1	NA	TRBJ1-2	TGCAGTGCTTCTAGCTATGGCTACACCTTC	CSASSYGYTF
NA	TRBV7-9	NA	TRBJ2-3	TGTGCCAGCAGCCCCCAGACCAGGGCCACAGATACGCAGTATTTT	CASSPQTRATDTQYF
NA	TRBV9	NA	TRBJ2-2	TGTGCCAGCAGCGGACCAGGGGACCACGGGGAGCTGTTTTTT	CASSGPGDHGELFF
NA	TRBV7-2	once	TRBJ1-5	TGTGCCAGCAGCTTAATTGAGGGTCAGCCCCAGCATTTT	CASSLIEGQPQHF
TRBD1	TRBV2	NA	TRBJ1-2	TGTGCCAGCAAGGACAGGGTGAGTGGATATGGCTACACCTTC	CASKDRVSGYGYTF
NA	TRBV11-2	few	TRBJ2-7	TGTGCCAGCAGCGGGGGACTCCCGCCCACCTACGAGCAGTACTTC	CASSGGLPPTYEQYF
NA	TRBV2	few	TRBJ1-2	TGTGCCAGCAGTCAACAGGGAGCCCTATATGGCTACACCTTC	CASSQQGALYGYTF
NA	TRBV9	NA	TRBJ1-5	TGTGCCAGCAGCCCACCCGGGTACAATCAGCCCCAGCATTTT	CASSPPGYNQPQHF
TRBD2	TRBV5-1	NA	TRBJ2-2	TGCGCCACCACCCTGGAGCGGGGATTGAACACCGGGGAGCTGTTTTTT	CATTLERGLNTGELFF
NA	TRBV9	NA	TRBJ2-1	TGTGCCAGCAGCGTAGGGGGGACACTGGGACCGAGCTCCTACAATGAGCAGTTCTTC	CASSVGGTLGPSSYNEQFF
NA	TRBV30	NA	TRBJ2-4	TGTGCCTGGAGTGTCTTCGGTGGGCAGGGTGCGAACATTCAGTACTTC	CAWSVFGGQGANIQYF
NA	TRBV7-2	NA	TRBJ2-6	TGTGCCAGCAGCGACTACGCCAACGTCCTGACTTTC	CASSDYANVLTF
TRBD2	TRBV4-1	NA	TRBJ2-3	TGCGCCAGCAGCCAAGGATTCTTCCTAGCGGGAAGCACAGATACGCAGTATTTT	CASSQGFFLAGSTDTQYF
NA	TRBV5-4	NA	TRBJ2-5	TGTGCCAGCAGCTTGGCCCCGGGGGGCGTCACAGAGACCCAGTACTTC	CASSLAPGGVTETQYF
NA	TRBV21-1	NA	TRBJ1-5	TGTGCCAGCAGCAGTGAGGGTTATAGCAATCAGCCCCAGCATTTT	CASSSEGYSNQPQHF
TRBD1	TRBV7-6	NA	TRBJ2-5	TGTGCCAGCAGCTTAGAGGTGGCGACAGGGGCCGAGACCCAGTACTTC	CASSLEVATGAETQYF
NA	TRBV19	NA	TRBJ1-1	TGTGCCTCGACAATCAGGGGGAACACTGAAGCTTTCTTT	CASTIRGNTEAFF
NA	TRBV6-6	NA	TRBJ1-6	TGTGCCAGCAGCCGGCGGGGACGGGCAAATTCACCCCTCCACTTT	CASSRRGRANSPLHF
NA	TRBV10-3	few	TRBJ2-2	TGTGCCATCAGTGCGGAGGGAACCGGGGAGCTGTTTTTT	CAISAEGTGELFF